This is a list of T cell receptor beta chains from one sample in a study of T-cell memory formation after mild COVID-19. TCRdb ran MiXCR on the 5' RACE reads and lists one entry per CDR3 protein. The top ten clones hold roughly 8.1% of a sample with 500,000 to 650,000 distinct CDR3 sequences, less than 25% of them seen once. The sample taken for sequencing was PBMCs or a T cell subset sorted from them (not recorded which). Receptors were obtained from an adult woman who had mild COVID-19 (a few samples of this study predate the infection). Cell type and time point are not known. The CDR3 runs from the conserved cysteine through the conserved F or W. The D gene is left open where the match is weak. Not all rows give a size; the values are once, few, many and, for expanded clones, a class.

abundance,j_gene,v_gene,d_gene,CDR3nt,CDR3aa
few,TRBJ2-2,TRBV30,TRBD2,TGTGCCTGGAGTTGGTTAGCGGGAAACACCGGGGAGCTGTTTTTT,CAWSWLAGNTGELFF
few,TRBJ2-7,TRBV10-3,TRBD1,TGTGCCATCAGAACAGGGGCAAGCTCCTACGAGCAGTACTTC,CAIRTGASSYEQYF
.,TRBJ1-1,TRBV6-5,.,TGTGCCAGCAGTTACTCCGGGGCCATCAACACTGAAGCTTTCTTT,CASSYSGAINTEAFF
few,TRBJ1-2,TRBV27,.,TGTGCCAGCAGTCACCAATTGGACTATGGCTACACCTTC,CASSHQLDYGYTF
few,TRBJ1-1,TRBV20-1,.,TGCAGTGCTAGAGCTACAGGGCCTGAAGCTTTCTTT,CSARATGPEAFF
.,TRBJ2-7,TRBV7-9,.,TGTGCCAGCAGCTCGCCGACTAGATCGGAGCAGTACTTC,CASSSPTRSEQYF
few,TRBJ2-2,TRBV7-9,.,TGTGCCAGCCGGGGAGAGTCTCTTACTGGGGAGCTGTTTTTT,CASRGESLTGELFF
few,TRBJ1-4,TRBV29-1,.,.,CSVRARVKEKLFF
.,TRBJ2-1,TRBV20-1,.,TGCAGTGCTGGACAATCATACAATGAGCAGTTCTTC,CSAGQSYNEQFF
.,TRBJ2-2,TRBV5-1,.,TGCGCCAGCAGCCTCCCGGGGCAGGGTTCATCCGGGGAGCTGTTTTTT,CASSLPGQGSSGELFF
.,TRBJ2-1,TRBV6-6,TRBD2,TGTGCCAGCAGTTACAGCGGGAGGGGGGATGAGCAGTTCTTC,CASSYSGRGDEQFF
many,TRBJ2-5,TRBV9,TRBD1,TGTGCCAGCAGCGCCCGAGAGGGCAGGGGGCAAGAGACCCAGTACTTC,CASSAREGRGQETQYF
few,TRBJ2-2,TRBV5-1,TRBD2,TGCGCCAGCAGCCGGACTAGCGGGAGTCGTAGGAACACCGGGGAGCTGTTTTTT,CASSRTSGSRRNTGELFF
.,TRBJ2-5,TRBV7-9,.,TGTGCCAGCAGCTTTTCCCCGGACATAGTATACCAAGAGACCCAGTACTTC,CASSFSPDIVYQETQYF
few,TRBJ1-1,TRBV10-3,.,TGTGCCACCCAAGAGGGGGATTTGAACACTGAAGCTTTCTTT,CATQEGDLNTEAFF
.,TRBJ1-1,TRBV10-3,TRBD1,TGTGCCAGCGGACAGGGCGCCACTGAAGCTTTCTTT,CASGQGATEAFF
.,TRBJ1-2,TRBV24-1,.,TGTGCCACCAGTGACGCCAAAGGAAGACTTAACTATGGCTACACCTTC,CATSDAKGRLNYGYTF
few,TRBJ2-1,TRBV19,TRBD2,TGTGCCAGTAGTCCTTTAGCGGGACCGAGCTCCTACAATGAGCAGTTCTTC,CASSPLAGPSSYNEQFF
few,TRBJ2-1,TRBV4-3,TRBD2,TGCGCCAGCAGCCAAGGGTTAGCGGGGAACTACAATGAGCAGTTCTTC,CASSQGLAGNYNEQFF
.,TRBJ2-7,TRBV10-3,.,TGTGCCATCAGTGAGTCGAGGCCTTCCTACGAGCAGTACTTC,CAISESRPSYEQYF
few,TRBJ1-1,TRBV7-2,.,TGTGCCAGCAGCTTATGGGCCACGAACACTGAAGCTTTCTTT,CASSLWATNTEAFF
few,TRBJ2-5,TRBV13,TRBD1,TGTGCCAGCAGCTTCACCGGGACAGGGGAACGAAAGACCCAGTACTTC,CASSFTGTGERKTQYF
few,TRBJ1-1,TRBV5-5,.,TGTGCCAGCAGCTTGGTGCAGGGTATGAACACTGAAGCTTTCTTT,CASSLVQGMNTEAFF
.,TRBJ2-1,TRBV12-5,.,TGTGCTAGTGGTTTGAGGACCGACAATGAGCAGTTCTTC,CASGLRTDNEQFF
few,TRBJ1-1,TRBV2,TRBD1,TGTGCCAGCGGGAAGACAGGGGACACTGAAGCTTTCTTT,CASGKTGDTEAFF
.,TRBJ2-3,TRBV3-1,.,TGTGCCAGCAGCAGGACAGAGATGGATACGCAGTATTTT,CASSRTEMDTQYF
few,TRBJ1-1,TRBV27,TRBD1,TGTGCCAGCAACCAGGGGGCACGGGACACTGAAGCTTTCTTT,CASNQGARDTEAFF
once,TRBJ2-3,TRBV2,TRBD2,TGTGCCAGCAGTGGCGAAGCGGGGCGAAGCACAGATACGCAGTATTTT,CASSGEAGRSTDTQYF
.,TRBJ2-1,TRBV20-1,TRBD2,TGCAGTGCATGGACTAGCGGGAGCTCCTACAATGAGCAGTTCTTC,CSAWTSGSSYNEQFF
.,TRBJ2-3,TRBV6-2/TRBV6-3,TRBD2,TGTGCCAGCAGGCCACAGCGGGGGAACACAGATACGCAGTATTTT,CASRPQRGNTDTQYF
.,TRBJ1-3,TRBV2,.,TGTGCCAGCAGTCGGACAGACTCTGGAAACACCATATATTTT,CASSRTDSGNTIYF
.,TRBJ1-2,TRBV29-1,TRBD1,TGCAGCGTCACAACCGGGACAGGGAACTATGGCTACACCTTC,CSVTTGTGNYGYTF
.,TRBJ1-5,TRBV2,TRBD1,TGTGCCAGCAGTCGTGGGCACAGGGGAAGGACTAATCAGCCCCAGCATTTT,CASSRGHRGRTNQPQHF
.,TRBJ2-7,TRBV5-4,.,TGTGCCAGCAGCTTGGACGGGGGGCAGTACGAGCAGTACTTC,CASSLDGGQYEQYF
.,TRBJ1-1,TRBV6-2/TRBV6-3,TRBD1,TGTGCCAGCAGCCCCGGGACAGCCACAGCTTTCTTT,CASSPGTATAFF
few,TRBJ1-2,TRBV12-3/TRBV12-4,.,TGTGCCAGCAGTTTGGGAGGGGGTCCCTATGGCTACACCTTC,CASSLGGGPYGYTF
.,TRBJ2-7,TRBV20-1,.,TGCAGTGCTAGAGACAGGGGACGGGCCAGCGAGCAGTACTTC,CSARDRGRASEQYF
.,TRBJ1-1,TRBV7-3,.,TGTGCCAGCAGCAAAGGGGGAGGCACTGAAGCTTTCTTT,CASSKGGGTEAFF
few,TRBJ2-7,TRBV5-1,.,TGCGCCAGCAGCTTGGAGACAGGACCCTCCTACGAGCAGTACTTC,CASSLETGPSYEQYF
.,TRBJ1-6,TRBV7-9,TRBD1,TGTGCCAGCAGCTTCGGACAGGAGAATTCACCCCTCCACTTT,CASSFGQENSPLHF
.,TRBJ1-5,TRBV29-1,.,TGCAGCGTTGCGTGGACGGATAGCAATCAGCCCCAGCATTTT,CSVAWTDSNQPQHF
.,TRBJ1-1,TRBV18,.,TGTGCCAGCTCTCAAACAGACGAAGCTTTCTTT,CASSQTDEAFF
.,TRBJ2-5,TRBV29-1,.,TGCAGCGTTGTCACAGCGGGAGAGACCCAGTACTTC,CSVVTAGETQYF
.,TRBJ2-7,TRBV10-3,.,TGTGCCATCAGTGAGCAGGCCTCCACGAGATACGAGCAGTACTTC,CAISEQASTRYEQYF
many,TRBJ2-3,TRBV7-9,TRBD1,TGTGCCAGCAGCTTGGGACAGACCACTACAGATACGCAGTATTTT,CASSLGQTTTDTQYF
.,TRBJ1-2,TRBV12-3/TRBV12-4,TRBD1,TGTGCCAGCAGTCGCCAAGGGGGATCAGGGGGCGATGGATATGGCTACACCTTC,CASSRQGGSGGDGYGYTF
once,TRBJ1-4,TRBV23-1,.,TGCGCCAGCAGTCCGGGGGGAGACATCAGAAAAAAAAAACTGTTTTTT,CASSPGGDIRKKKLFF
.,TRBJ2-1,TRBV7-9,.,TGTGCCAGCAGCTTAAGCCGCCGAGAATACAATGAGCAGTTCTTC,CASSLSRREYNEQFF
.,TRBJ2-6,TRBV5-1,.,TGCGCCAGCAGCTTGTCCGTGGTCTTTGGGGCCAACGTCCTGACTTTC,CASSLSVVFGANVLTF
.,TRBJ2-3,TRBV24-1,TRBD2,TGTGCCACCAGTGACCCTTCCTTGACTAGCGGGGGGGACTATACGCAGTATTTT,CATSDPSLTSGGDYTQYF
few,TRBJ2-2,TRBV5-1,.,TGCGCCAGCAGTCCAAACAGGGACTACGGCGGGGAGCTGTTTTTT,CASSPNRDYGGELFF
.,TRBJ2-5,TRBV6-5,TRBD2,TGTGCCAGCAGTTACGAAGCGGGAGGGATAGAGACCCAGTACTTC,CASSYEAGGIETQYF
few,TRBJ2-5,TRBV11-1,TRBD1,TGTGCCAGCAGCTTGCGGACAGGGGAAAAAGAGACCCAGTACTTC,CASSLRTGEKETQYF
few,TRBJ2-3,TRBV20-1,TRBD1,TGCAGTGCTAGCAGGGGGCGGACGGCAGATACGCAGTATTTT,CSASRGRTADTQYF
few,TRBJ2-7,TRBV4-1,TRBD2,TGCGCCAGCAGCCAGTTAACTAGCGGGGAATACGAGCAGTACTTC,CASSQLTSGEYEQYF